These T cell receptor beta chains were read from a single sample in a study of T cells in Graves' hyperthyroidism and ophthalmopathy. TCRdb passed the multiplex PCR reads through MiXCR, listing each CDR3 protein once. The sample lists about 840,000 distinct CDR3 sequences; more than 30% were seen once. Sequencing was done on a sample of blood. The receptor source for this set is a man aged 18 to 30 with Graves' hyperthyroidism. Both conserved end residues are part of each CDR3. D genes are given only for firm matches. Rows may omit the clone size; those that give it use once, few, many or a size class.

d_call | clone_size | j_call | v_call | cdr3_aa | cdr3_nt
. | . | TRBJ1-5 | TRBV2 | CASSIGLAPGQPQHF | TGTGCCAGCAGTATTGGACTAGCCCCGGGTCAGCCCCAGCATTTT
. | . | TRBJ1-1 | TRBV5-4 | CASSLERGTRTEAFF | TGTGCCAGCAGCTTGGAAAGGGGGACGCGAACTGAAGCTTTCTTT
TRBD2 | . | TRBJ2-3 | TRBV24-1 | CATAGAGTEDTQYF | TGTGCCACCGCAGGAGCGGGGACGGAAGATACGCAGTATTTT
TRBD1 | few | TRBJ2-7 | TRBV7-3 | CASSLTGQGSYEQYF | TGTGCCAGCAGCTTAACCGGACAGGGGTCCTACGAGCAGTACTTC
TRBD2 | . | TRBJ2-1 | TRBV7-3 | CASSDTGGGNEQFF | TGTGCCAGCAGCGACACGGGGGGAGGAAATGAGCAGTTCTTC
. | few | TRBJ2-7 | TRBV20-1 | CSARTRPEGEQYF | TGCAGTGCTAGAACGCGGCCTGAGGGGGAGCAGTACTTC
. | many | TRBJ2-7 | TRBV10-1 | CARGLGQLSYEQYF | TGCGCCAGGGGATTAGGACAGTTGTCCTACGAGCAGTACTTC
TRBD1 | . | TRBJ1-6 | TRBV5-1 | CASSPGTDNNSPLHF | TGCGCCAGCAGCCCCGGGACAGATAATAATTCACCCCTCCACTTT
. | many | TRBJ1-1 | TRBV9 | CASSEVRVGTEAFF | TGTGCCAGCAGCGAGGTCAGGGTGGGCACTGAAGCTTTCTTT
. | few | TRBJ1-5 | TRBV11-2 | CASSSTWDEPQHF | TGTGCCAGCAGCAGTACGTGGGACGAGCCCCAGCATTTT
TRBD2 | . | TRBJ2-5 | TRBV7-9 | CASSLGLAHSQETQYF | TGTGCCAGCAGCCTCGGACTAGCGCACAGTCAAGAGACCCAGTACTTC
. | . | TRBJ2-7 | TRBV18 | CASSPPTRTLYEQYF | TGTGCCAGCTCACCCCCGACGAGGACCCTGTACGAGCAGTACTTC
. | . | TRBJ1-4 | TRBV2 | CASSRYDGGKANEKLFF | TGTGCCAGCAGCCGCTACGACGGCGGCAAAGCTAATGAAAAACTGTTTTTT
TRBD1 | once | TRBJ1-1 | TRBV12-3/TRBV12-4 | CASSSPLTGDYEAFF | TGTGCCAGCAGTTCGCCCTTGACAGGGGATTATGAAGCTTTCTTT
TRBD1 | . | TRBJ2-7 | TRBV5-1 | CASSADRGPYEQYF | TGCGCCAGCAGCGCAGACAGGGGCCCCTACGAGCAGTACTTC
. | many | TRBJ1-2 | TRBV7-9 | CASSFDGTYGYTF | TGTGCCAGCAGCTTTGATGGGACCTATGGCTACACCTTC
. | many | TRBJ2-7 | TRBV9 | CASSVDQGLHEQYF | TGTGCCAGCAGCGTAGACCAGGGGCTCCACGAGCAGTACTTC
. | many | TRBJ1-5 | TRBV20-1 | CSARGERENQPQHF | TGCAGTGCTAGGGGCGAACGGGAGAATCAGCCCCAGCATTTT
. | . | TRBJ2-5 | TRBV5-5 | CASSFMDSQETQYF | TGTGCCAGCAGCTTCATGGACAGCCAAGAGACCCAGTACTTC
. | few | TRBJ1-1 | TRBV7-9 | CASRGDPGTEAFF | TGTGCCAGTAGAGGAGACCCCGGCACTGAAGCTTTCTTT
TRBD1 | many | TRBJ2-7 | TRBV10-3 | CAAAGTGPEQYF | TGTGCCGCCGCCGGGACAGGGCCCGAGCAGTACTTC
. | . | TRBJ1-1 | TRBV5-1 | CASSPADRVATEAFF | TGCGCCAGCAGCCCCGCCGATAGGGTGGCCACTGAAGCTTTCTTT
. | . | TRBJ2-5 | TRBV7-2 | CASSPRGPKETQYF | TGTGCCAGCAGCCCCCGTGGGCCTAAAGAGACCCAGTACTTC
. | . | TRBJ1-2 | TRBV12-3/TRBV12-4 | CTSSPEGSYGYTF | TGTACCAGCAGTCCCGAGGGGTCTTATGGCTACACCTTC
. | few | TRBJ2-7 | TRBV4-1 | CASSQEIVREQYF | TGCGCCAGCAGCCAAGAGATCGTGCGAGAGCAGTACTTC
. | . | TRBJ2-7 | TRBV4-1 | CASSQLQGLTGPYEQYF | TGCGCCAGCAGCCAGCTCCAGGGGCTCACCGGTCCCTACGAGCAGTACTTC
. | many | TRBJ1-1 | TRBV24-1 | CATRETEGNTEAFF | TGTGCCACCAGGGAGACCGAGGGGAACACTGAAGCTTTCTTT
TRBD2 | many | TRBJ2-5 | TRBV7-9 | CASTISGRDETQYF | TGTGCCAGCACCATTAGCGGGAGGGACGAGACCCAGTACTTC
. | few | TRBJ2-7 | TRBV2 | CASSEYGWDGSYEQYF | TGTGCCAGCAGTGAATATGGTTGGGACGGATCCTACGAGCAGTACTTC
. | few | TRBJ2-2 | TRBV7-2 | CASSLLASGELFF | TGTGCCAGCAGCTTACTCGCGAGCGGGGAGCTGTTTTTT
TRBD1 | . | TRBJ2-7 | TRBV20-1 | CSARPDRGIYEQYF | TGCAGTGCTAGACCCGACAGGGGAATTTACGAGCAGTACTTC
. | . | TRBJ2-2 | TRBV29-1 | CSVAKGLNTGELFF | TGCAGCGTTGCAAAAGGCCTGAACACCGGGGAGCTGTTTTTT
TRBD2 | . | TRBJ2-6 | TRBV10-1 | CASTQMGGGANVLTF | TGTGCCAGCACCCAAATGGGAGGGGGGGCCAACGTCCTGACTTTC
TRBD1 | few | TRBJ2-5 | TRBV20-1 | CSARTTGGEETQYF | TGCAGTGCTAGAACGACAGGGGGGGAAGAGACCCAGTACTTC
. | . | TRBJ1-2 | TRBV7-8 | CASSQVGGLYGYTF | TGTGCCAGCAGCCAAGTGGGGGGACTCTATGGCTACACCTTC
. | few | TRBJ1-1 | TRBV7-9 | CASSLELSDEAFF | TGTGCCAGCAGCTTAGAACTGTCCGATGAAGCTTTCTTT
TRBD1 | . | TRBJ1-1 | TRBV19 | CASSIRPGQGVPEAFF | TGTGCCAGTAGTATACGCCCAGGACAGGGAGTCCCTGAAGCTTTCTTT
TRBD2 | few | TRBJ2-7 | TRBV20-1 | CSASPSGGASEQYF | TGCAGTGCGAGTCCTAGCGGGGGGGCGTCCGAGCAGTACTTC
. | few | TRBJ1-5 | TRBV12-3/TRBV12-4 | CASSRVETQPQHF | TGTGCCAGCAGCAGGGTTGAAACCCAGCCCCAGCATTTT
TRBD1 | . | TRBJ1-4 | TRBV25-1 | CASSFTQGAAEKLFF | TGTGCCAGCAGTTTCACACAGGGGGCGGCTGAAAAACTGTTTTTT
. | . | TRBJ2-5 | TRBV7-2 | CASSSLGLEETQYF | TGTGCCAGCAGCTCTTTGGGATTGGAGGAGACCCAGTACTTC
. | few | TRBJ1-2 | TRBV5-6 | CASSPVGSGTGYTF | TGTGCCAGCAGCCCAGTGGGAAGCGGGACGGGCTACACCTTC
TRBD1 | . | TRBJ1-1 | TRBV25-1 | CATGQGNTEAFF | TGTGCCACCGGACAGGGAAACACTGAAGCTTTCTTT
TRBD1 | . | TRBJ1-3 | TRBV7-8 | CASAWGQGLLF | TGTGCCAGCGCTTGGGGACAGGGCTTGCTATTT
. | . | TRBJ2-6 | TRBV29-1 | CSVEEGESGANVLTF | TGCAGCGTTGAAGAAGGGGAGAGTGGGGCCAACGTCCTGACTTTC
. | . | TRBJ1-6 | TRBV20-1 | CSARASFTDTRNSPLHF | TGCAGTGCTAGAGCTTCTTTCACGGACACTCGTAATTCACCCCTCCACTTT
TRBD2 | . | TRBJ2-7 | TRBV29-1 | CSVAPGLAGGPYEQYF | TGCAGCGTCGCCCCGGGACTAGCGGGGGGGCCCTACGAGCAGTACTTC
. | . | TRBJ1-2 | TRBV6-5 | CASKPGGNYGYTF | TGTGCCAGCAAACCCGGGGGAAACTATGGCTACACCTTC
TRBD1 | many | TRBJ1-2 | TRBV7-9 | CASSQRKQGDYGYTF | TGTGCCAGCAGCCAACGTAAACAGGGGGACTATGGCTACACCTTC
TRBD1 | . | TRBJ1-1 | TRBV29-1 | CSVASTGQAEAFF | TGCAGCGTTGCCAGCACAGGACAGGCTGAAGCTTTCTTT
. | . | TRBJ1-1 | TRBV13 | CARSPRRGGNTEAFF | TGTGCCCGCAGCCCCCGGCGGGGTGGGAACACTGAAGCTTTCTTT